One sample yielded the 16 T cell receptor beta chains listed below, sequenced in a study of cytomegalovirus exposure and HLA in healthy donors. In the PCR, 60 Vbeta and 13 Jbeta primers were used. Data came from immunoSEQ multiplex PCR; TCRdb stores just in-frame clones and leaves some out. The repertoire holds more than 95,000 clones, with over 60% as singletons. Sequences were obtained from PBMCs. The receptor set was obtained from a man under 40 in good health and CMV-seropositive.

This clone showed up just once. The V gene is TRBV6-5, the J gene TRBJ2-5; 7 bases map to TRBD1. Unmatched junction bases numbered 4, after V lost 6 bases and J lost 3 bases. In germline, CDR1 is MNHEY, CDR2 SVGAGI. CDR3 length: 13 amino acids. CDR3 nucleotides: TGTGCCAGCAGAAAGACAGGGAAAGAGACCCAGTACTTC. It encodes CASRKTGKETQYF.

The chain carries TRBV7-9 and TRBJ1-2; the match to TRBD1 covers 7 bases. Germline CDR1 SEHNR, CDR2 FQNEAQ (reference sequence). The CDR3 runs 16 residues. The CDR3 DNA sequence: TGTTCCACAGGGGAGGGGCGCCCCGGGTCGGCCTATGGCTACACCTTC. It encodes CSTGEGRPGSAYGYTF.

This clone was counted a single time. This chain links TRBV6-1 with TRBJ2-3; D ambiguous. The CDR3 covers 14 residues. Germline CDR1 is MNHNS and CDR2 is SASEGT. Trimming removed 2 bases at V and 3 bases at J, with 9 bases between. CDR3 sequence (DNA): TGTGCCAGCAGTGAATTTCCGAGGACAGATACGCAGTATTTT. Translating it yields CASSEFPRTDTQYF.

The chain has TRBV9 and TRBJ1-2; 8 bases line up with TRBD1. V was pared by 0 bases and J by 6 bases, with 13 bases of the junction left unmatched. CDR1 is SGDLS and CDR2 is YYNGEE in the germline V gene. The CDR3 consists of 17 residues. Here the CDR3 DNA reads TGTGCCAGCAGCGTAGCTACTGGGCAGGGGGCGCATCATGGCTACACCTTC. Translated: CASSVATGQGAHHGYTF.

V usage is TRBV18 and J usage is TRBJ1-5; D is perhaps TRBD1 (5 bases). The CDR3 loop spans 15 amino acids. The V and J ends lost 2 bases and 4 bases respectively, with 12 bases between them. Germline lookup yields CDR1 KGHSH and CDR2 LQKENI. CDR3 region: CASSPSGGTNQPQHF. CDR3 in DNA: TGTGCCAGCTCACCATCGGGGGGGACTAATCAGCCCCAGCATTTT.

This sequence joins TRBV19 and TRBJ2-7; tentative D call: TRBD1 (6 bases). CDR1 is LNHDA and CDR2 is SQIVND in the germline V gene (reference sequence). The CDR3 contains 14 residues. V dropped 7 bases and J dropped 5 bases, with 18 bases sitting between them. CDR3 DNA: TGTGCCAGTATGTTGGCAGGGGCTAGGGACGAGCAGTACTTC. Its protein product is CASMLAGARDEQYF.

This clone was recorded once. CDR3: CASSLDLRGRPGYEQYF. The CDR3 DNA is TGTGCCAGCAGCTTGGATTTAAGGGGGCGGCCGGGCTACGAGCAGTACTTC. The chain links TRBV5-6 to TRBJ2-7; 7 bases line up with TRBD1. The junction had 12 bases not matched to a gene; V was cut back by 0 bases and J by 3 bases. The CDR3 runs 17 residues. The germline gives CDR1 SGHDT, CDR2 YYEEEE.

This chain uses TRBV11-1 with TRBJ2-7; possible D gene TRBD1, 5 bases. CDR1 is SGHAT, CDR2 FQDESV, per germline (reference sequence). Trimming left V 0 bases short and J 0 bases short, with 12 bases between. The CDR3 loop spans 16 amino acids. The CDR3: CASSLALQGLSYEQYF. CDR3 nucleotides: TGTGCCAGCAGCTTAGCTCTCCAGGGCCTCTCCTACGAGCAGTACTTC.

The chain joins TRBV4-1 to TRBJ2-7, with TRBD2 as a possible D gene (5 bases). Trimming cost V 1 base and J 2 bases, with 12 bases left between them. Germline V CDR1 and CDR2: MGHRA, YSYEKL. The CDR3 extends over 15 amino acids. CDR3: CASSQVPSGTYEQYF. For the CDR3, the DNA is TGCGCCAGCAGCCAAGTGCCCAGCGGAACCTACGAGCAGTACTTC.

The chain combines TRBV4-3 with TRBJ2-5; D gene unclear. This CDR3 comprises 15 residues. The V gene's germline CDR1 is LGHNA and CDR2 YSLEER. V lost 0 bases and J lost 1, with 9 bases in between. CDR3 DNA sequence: TGCGCCAGCAGCCAAGAACCGGCGGCCCAAGAGACCCAGTACTTC. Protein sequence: CASSQEPAAQETQYF.

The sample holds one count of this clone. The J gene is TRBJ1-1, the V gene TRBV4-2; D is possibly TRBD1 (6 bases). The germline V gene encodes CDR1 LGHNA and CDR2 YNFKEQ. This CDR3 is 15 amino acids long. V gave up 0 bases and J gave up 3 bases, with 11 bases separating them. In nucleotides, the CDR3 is TGTGCCAGCAGCCAAGAGTCAGGGGCGTACACTGAAGCTTTCTTT. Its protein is CASSQESGAYTEAFF.

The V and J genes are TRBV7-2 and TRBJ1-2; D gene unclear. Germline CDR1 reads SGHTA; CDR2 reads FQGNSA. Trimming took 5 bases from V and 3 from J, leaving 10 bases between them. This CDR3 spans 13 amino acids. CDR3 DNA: TGTGCCAGCAGCGGACTGACGCACTATGGCTACACCTTC. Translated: CASSGLTHYGYTF.

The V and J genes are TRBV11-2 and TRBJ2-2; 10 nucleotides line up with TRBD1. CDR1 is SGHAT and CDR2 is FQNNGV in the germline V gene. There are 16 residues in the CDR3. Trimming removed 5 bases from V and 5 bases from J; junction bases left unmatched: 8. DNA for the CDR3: TGTGCCAGCAGCCGCAGACAGGGGGCGCTGACCGGGGAGCTGTTTTTT. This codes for CASSRRQGALTGELFF.

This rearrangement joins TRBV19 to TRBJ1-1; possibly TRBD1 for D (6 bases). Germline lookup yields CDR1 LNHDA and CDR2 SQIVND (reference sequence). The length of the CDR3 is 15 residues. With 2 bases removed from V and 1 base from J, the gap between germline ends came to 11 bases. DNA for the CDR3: TGTGCCAGTAGTATAACAGGGCTATCGAACACTGAAGCTTTCTTT. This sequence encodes CASSITGLSNTEAFF.

CDR3 sequence reads: CASSLSKRGPQHF. The CDR3 DNA follows: TGTGCCAGCAGCTTATCCAAAAGGGGACCCCAGCATTTT. The chain carries TRBV7-6 and TRBJ1-5; possible D gene TRBD1, 5 bases. The ends were cut back, 2 bases at V and 10 bases at J, with 12 bases in the middle. CDR1 is SGHVS, CDR2 FNYEAQ, per germline. This CDR3 spans 13 amino acids.

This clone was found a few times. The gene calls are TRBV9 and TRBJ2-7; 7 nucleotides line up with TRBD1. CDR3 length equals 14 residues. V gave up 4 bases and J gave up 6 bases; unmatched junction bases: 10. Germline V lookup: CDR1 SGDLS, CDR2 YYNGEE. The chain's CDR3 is CASSPRTGISEQYF. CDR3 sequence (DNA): TGTGCCAGCAGCCCCAGGACAGGTATATCCGAGCAGTACTTC. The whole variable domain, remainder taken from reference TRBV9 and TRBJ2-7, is DSGVTQTPKHLITATGQRVTLRCSPRSGDLSVYWYQQSLDQGLQFLIQYYNGEERAKGNILERFSAQQFPDLHSELNLSSLELGDSALYFCASSPRTGISEQYFGPGTRLTVT.